This entry lists 2 T cell receptor beta chains sequenced from one sample in a study of cytotoxic CD8 clonotypes in ibrutinib-treated CLL. Assay: immunoSEQ multiplex PCR; the TCRdb copy retains only in-frame clones and omits some. Here the sample spans about 200,000 clones, approximately 72% being singletons. This material consisted of PBMCs, taken after 24 months of ibrutinib treatment. These receptors originate from a human donor with chronic lymphocytic leukemia.

The V gene is TRBV6-6, the J gene TRBJ2-2, with 9 bases that match TRBD2. The CDR3 sequence is 13 residues long. The V gene end was trimmed by 7 bases and the J gene end by 5 bases; junction bases not matched to a gene: 2. Per germline, CDR1 MNHNY and CDR2 SVGAGI (reference sequence). For the CDR3, the DNA is TGTGCCAGCAAACTAGCGGGTACCGGGGAGCTGTTTTTT. Residues: CASKLAGTGELFF.

This chain joins TRBV9 and TRBJ2-7; perhaps TRBD2 as D (6 bases). V lost 0 bases to trimming and J lost 0 bases, with 13 bases between them. This CDR3 has 16 residues. Germline values: CDR1 SGDLS, CDR2 YYNGEE. CDR3 bases: TGTGCCAGCAGCGTAGGGTCTGCGGGAAGCTCCTACGAGCAGTACTTC. Translated, it gives CASSVGSAGSSYEQYF.